These 16 T cell receptor beta chains originate from one sample sequenced in a study of blood T cells in healthy people across ages. Primed by a sample-barcoded 5' primer and a J-beta primer mix, a second PCR proceeded for about 7 to 11 cycles. TCRdb re-called the 5' RACE reads with MiXCR, one entry per CDR3 protein. The sample lists about 1.4 million distinct CDR3 sequences; approximately 59% were seen once. Sequencing was performed on blood. These receptor sequences come from a man aged 18 to 30 in good health.

The V call is TRBV12-3 or TRBV12-4, the J call TRBJ2-2, with D possibly TRBD1 on 6 matching bases. CDR3 length: 14 amino acids. V lost 6 bases to trimming and J lost 5 bases, with 13 bases between them. CDR3 in amino acids: CASSQQQGTGELFF. Here the CDR3 DNA reads TGTGCCAGCAGCCAACAACAGGGTACCGGGGAGCTGTTTTTT.

CDR3 amino acids: CASSPGSRGYGYTF. The CDR3 region has the DNA TGTGCCAGCAGCCCCGGTTCAAGGGGCTATGGCTACACCTTC. The chain recombines TRBV4-2 with TRBJ1-2; possible D gene TRBD1, 5 bases. Germline assignment: CDR1 LGHNA and CDR2 YNFKEQ. The CDR3 contains 14 residues. V was shortened by 4 bases and J by 4 bases, with 13 bases between the two germline ends.

This clonotype was seen a few times. The V call is TRBV29-1, the J call TRBJ2-3; tentatively, D is TRBD1 or TRBD2 (5 bases each). V gave up 3 bases and J gave up 0 bases, with 13 bases separating them. The CDR3 covers 15 residues. Germline V gene data show CDR1 as SQVTM and CDR2 as ANQGSEA. The chain's CDR3 is CSVDFGATSTDTQYF. CDR3 coding DNA: TGCAGCGTTGATTTCGGGGCAACTAGCACAGATACGCAGTATTTT.

The V gene is TRBV7-9, the J gene TRBJ2-3, with D hard to call. The CDR3 runs to 15 residues. CDR1 is SEHNR, CDR2 FQNEAQ, per germline (reference sequence). Trimming shortened V by 1 base and J by 4 bases, and 12 bases separated the two germline ends. CDR3 in DNA: TGTGCCAGCAGCTTAGTGGGATCTCGTTCAGATACGCAGTATTTT. Residues: CASSLVGSRSDTQYF.

The V gene is TRBV7-2, the J gene TRBJ2-5; tentative D call: TRBD2 (6 bases). The germline V gene has CDR1 SGHTA and CDR2 FQGNSA. The germline V and J ends were trimmed by 7 bases and 10 bases, with 16 bases remaining between them. The CDR3 is 12 amino acids. CDR3 DNA sequence: TGTGCCAGCACCCAAGCTGGGCGGGACCAGTACTTC. Protein product: CASTQAGRDQYF.

With regard to this clonotype: The junction does not match germline at one end; this may be a read error. The chain's CDR3 is CASSRPGTENYGHTF. CDR3 nucleotides: TGTGCCAGCAGCAGACCCGGGACAGAAAACTATGGCCACACCTTC. The chain employs TRBV5-4 and TRBJ1-2, with TRBD1 matching over 7 bases. Per germline, CDR1 SGHNT and CDR2 YYREEE (reference sequence). This CDR3 has 15 amino acids.

CDR3 sequence (DNA): TGCAGTGCTGCCCCTACGGACCGTGAAGCTTTCTTT. Translating gives CSAAPTDREAFF. V gene TRBV20-1 combines with J gene TRBJ1-1; D gene unclear. The ends were cut back, 5 bases at V and 7 bases at J, with 14 bases in the middle. The germline gives CDR1 DFQATT, CDR2 SNEGSKA (reference sequence). The CDR3 spans 12 residues.

The chain has TRBV6-6 and TRBJ1-1; tentative D call: TRBD1 (6 bases). Germline V gene sequence: CDR1 MNHNY, CDR2 SVGAGI (reference sequence). Trimming took off 5 bases at V and 1 base at J, with 14 bases between the two ends. The CDR3 runs 15 residues. The CDR3, as DNA: TGTGCCAGCAGTCCCCGGACAGCGACGAACACTGAAGCTTTCTTT. Residues: CASSPRTATNTEAFF.

This clonotype occurred a few times. This rearrangement joins TRBV29-1 to TRBJ2-4; the match to TRBD2 covers 8 bases. The J call may be wrong; the DNA end is better matched by TRBJ2-7. The CDR3 has 14 amino acids. CDR1 is SQVTM, CDR2 ANQGSEA, per germline. CDR3: CSAGKGLVYGEQYF. The CDR3 DNA follows: TGCAGCGCAGGAAAGGGACTAGTTTATGGCGAGCAGTACTTC.

This chain joins TRBV10-2 and TRBJ2-2, with 8 bases matching TRBD1. The V gene's germline CDR1 is WSHSY and CDR2 SAAADI. The CDR3 runs to 15 residues. The V segment lost 3 bases and the J segment 4 bases; nucleotides outside the gene matches: 4. CDR3 sequence: CASSDRGPITGELFF. CDR3 nucleotide sequence: TGCGCCAGCAGTGACAGGGGGCCCATCACCGGGGAGCTGTTTTTT.

The V and J genes are TRBV20-1 and TRBJ2-2, with unresolved D. CDR1 and CDR2 from the germline V gene are DFQATT and SNEGSKA (reference sequence). The CDR3 contains 12 residues. V gave up 6 bases and J gave up 1 base, with 6 bases separating them. The DNA of the CDR3 is TGCAGTGCCCCAGGGAACACCGGGGAGCTGTTTTTT. This gives the protein CSAPGNTGELFF.

The rearrangement uses TRBV4-1 and TRBJ2-1, with D hard to call. The V and J ends lost 5 bases and 9 bases respectively, with 26 bases between them. The V gene's germline CDR1 is MGHRA and CDR2 YSYEKL. The CDR3 sequence is 17 residues long. The CDR3, as DNA: TGCGCCAGCAGCGCCCTCGAAGGACCGAAGAGTCAGAGTGAGCAGTTCTTC. Its translation is CASSALEGPKSQSEQFF.

The rearrangement joins TRBV10-3 to TRBJ2-7, with D possibly TRBD2 on 6 matching bases. From germline, CDR1 is ENHRY and CDR2 SYGVKD. Trimming took 6 bases from V and 1 from J, leaving 19 bases between them. The CDR3 has 16 residues. CDR3 residues: CAIRGGGSSVSYEQYF. CDR3 nucleotide sequence: TGTGCCATCAGGGGTGGGGGGTCTAGCGTGTCCTACGAGCAGTACTTC.

The CDR3 loop reads CASSPEQGANYEQYF. As DNA, the CDR3 is TGTGCCAGCAGCCCTGAACAGGGGGCTAATTACGAGCAGTACTTC. The rearrangement uses TRBV9 and TRBJ2-7; 9 bases are shared with TRBD1. Germline assignment: CDR1 SGDLS and CDR2 YYNGEE. This CDR3 comprises 15 residues. V trimming: 4 bases; J trimming: 4 bases; junction bases outside the gene matches: 9.

The chain has TRBV20-1 and TRBJ1-2, with 7 bases fitting TRBD1. The V and J ends lost 3 bases and 4 bases, in that order; junction bases with no gene match: 11. Germline values: CDR1 DFQATT, CDR2 SNEGSKA (reference sequence). This CDR3 comprises 15 residues. CDR3 nucleotides: TGCAGTGCTAGTAGGATGGGACAGCAAGTCTATGGCTACACCTTC. Translating gives CSASRMGQQVYGYTF.

J is TRBJ1-1 and V is TRBV4-2; TRBD1 agrees at 7 bases. V was pared by 6 bases and J by 1 base, with 8 bases of the junction left unmatched. This CDR3 comprises 15 residues. Looked up from germline, CDR1 is LGHNA and CDR2 is YNFKEQ. CDR3 amino acids: CASRKGGEGNTEAFF. The CDR3 DNA follows: TGTGCCAGCAGAAAAGGGGGCGAGGGGAACACTGAAGCTTTCTTT.